This section outlines one T cell receptor (beta chain) sequence together with its context. Antigen unknown. Trimming cost V 3 bases and J 5 bases, with 16 bases left between them. The CDR3 has 15 residues. The germline V gene has CDR1 SGHTA and CDR2 FQGNSA. This entry comes from a study of T cell repertoires in cytomegalovirus infection. For the study at large: Both CMV infection and a matching HLA type were indicated by public TCR beta signatures.

TCRdb passed the reads through MiXCR, listing each CDR3 protein once. The repertoire holds about 110,000 distinct CDR3 sequences, with under 50% as singletons. This receptor was identified in a human donor in good health (CMV status not recorded). Some clones in this sample may be carry-over from other donors' samples. The chain recombines TRBV7-2 with TRBJ2-5; D gene uncertain. Specimen: CD8+ T cells from cultured PBMCs, collected from culture after CMV antigen stimulation. The CDR3 nucleotides are TGTGCCAGCAGCTTCCTAGGCCTTGATGGGGAGACCCAGTACTTC. Translating gives CASSFLGLDGETQYF. The full variable domain, with the rest looked up from reference TRBV7-2 and TRBJ2-5, is GAGVSQSPSNKVTEKGKDVELRCDPISGHTALYWYRQSLGQGLEFLIYFQGNSAPDKSGLPSDRFSAERTGGSVSTLTIQRTQQEDSAVYLCASSFLGLDGETQYFGPGTRLLVL.